Here is one TCR beta chain with its context. Its antigen is not identified. Sequenced material consisted of expressed TCRB transcripts (all of the isolated RNA was reverse transcribed). Some clones are missing from TCRdb's copy, which holds only in-frame ones; the method was immunoSEQ multiplex PCR. The data contain over 90,000 clones, over 25% of them singletons. The sample belongs to a study of beta chain features in type 1 diabetes. The germline V gene encodes CDR1 SGHRS and CDR2 YFSETQ. There are 14 residues in the CDR3. Trimming took 2 bases from V and 5 from J, leaving 12 bases between them. Overall study findings and caveats: TCRB CDR3s from Type 1 diabetes patients were moderately but significantly shorter in all four CD4+ subsets.

The chain combines TRBV5-1 with TRBJ2-3; D may be TRBD1 (6 bases). This TCR was recovered from a woman younger than 30 with type 1 diabetes. The sequenced sample consisted of central memory CD4+ T cells from blood. The CDR3 coding sequence is TGCGCCAGCAGCTTACAGGGCGCCGAAGATACGCAGTATTTT. Its protein is CASSLQGAEDTQYF. Based on the CDR3 plus reference TRBV5-1 and TRBJ2-3, the full variable domain is KAGVTQTPRYLIKTRGQQVTLSCSPISGHRSVSWYQQTPGQGLQFLFEYFSETQRNKGNFPGRFSGRQFSNSRSEMNVSTLELGDSALYLCASSLQGAEDTQYFGPGTRLTVL.